Listed here is a single TCR beta chain. Its antigen is currently unknown. The CDR3 spans 17 residues. Trimming removed 4 bases from V and 5 bases from J; junction bases left unmatched: 12. Germline V gene sequence: CDR1 SGHVS, CDR2 FQNEAQ. These data originate in a study of cytomegalovirus exposure and HLA in healthy donors. Study background: The study's early data release held roughly 90 million unique TCRs from HLA-typed donors. Overall study results and limits: Most likely, a cluster of highly shared sequence variants arose as a sequencing artifact.

Primers included in the PCR were 60 Vbeta and 13 Jbeta primers. This table comes from immunoSEQ multiplex PCR, and its TCRdb copy is limited to in-frame clones, with some not included. This table has 100,000 or so clones, over 75% appearing once. This clonotype was sampled from a man aged 30-40 years in good health and CMV-seropositive. This sequence joins TRBV7-8 and TRBJ2-5; TRBD1 aligns across 11 bases. Specimen: PBMCs. CDR3 residues: CASSSSIRTGGVETQYF. Written as DNA, the CDR3 is TGTGCCAGCAGCTCATCCATCAGGACAGGGGGCGTCGAGACCCAGTACTTC.